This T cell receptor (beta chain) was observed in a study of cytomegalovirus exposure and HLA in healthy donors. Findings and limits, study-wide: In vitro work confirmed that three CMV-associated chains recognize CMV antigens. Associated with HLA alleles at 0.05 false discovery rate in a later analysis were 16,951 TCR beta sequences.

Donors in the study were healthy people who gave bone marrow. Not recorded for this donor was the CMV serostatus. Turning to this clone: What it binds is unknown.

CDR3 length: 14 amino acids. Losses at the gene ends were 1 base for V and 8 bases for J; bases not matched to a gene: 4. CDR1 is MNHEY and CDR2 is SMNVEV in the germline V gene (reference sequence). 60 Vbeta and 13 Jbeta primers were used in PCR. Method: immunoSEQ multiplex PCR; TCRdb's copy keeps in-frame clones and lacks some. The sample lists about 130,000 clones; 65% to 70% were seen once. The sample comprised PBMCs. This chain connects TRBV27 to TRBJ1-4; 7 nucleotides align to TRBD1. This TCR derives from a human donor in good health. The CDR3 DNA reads TGTGCCAGCAGTTTATTTTCAGGGGGAGAAAAACTGTTTTTT. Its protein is CASSLFSGGEKLFF.